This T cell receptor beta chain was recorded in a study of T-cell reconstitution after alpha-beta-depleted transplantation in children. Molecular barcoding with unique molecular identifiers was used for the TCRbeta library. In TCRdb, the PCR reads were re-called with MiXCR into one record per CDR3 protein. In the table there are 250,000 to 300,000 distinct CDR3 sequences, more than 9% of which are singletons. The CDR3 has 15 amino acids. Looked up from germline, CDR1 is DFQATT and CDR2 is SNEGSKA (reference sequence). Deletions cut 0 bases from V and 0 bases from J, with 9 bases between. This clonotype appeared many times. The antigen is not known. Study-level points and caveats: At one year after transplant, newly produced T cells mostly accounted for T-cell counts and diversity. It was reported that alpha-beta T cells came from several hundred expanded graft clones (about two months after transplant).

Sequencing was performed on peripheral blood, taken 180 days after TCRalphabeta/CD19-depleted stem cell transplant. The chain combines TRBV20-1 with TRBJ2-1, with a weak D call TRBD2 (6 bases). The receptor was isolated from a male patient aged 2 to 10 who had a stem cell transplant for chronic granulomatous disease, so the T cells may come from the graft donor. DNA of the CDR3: TGCAGTGCTAGAGATGCGGGAAGCTCCTACAATGAGCAGTTCTTC. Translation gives CSARDAGSSYNEQFF.